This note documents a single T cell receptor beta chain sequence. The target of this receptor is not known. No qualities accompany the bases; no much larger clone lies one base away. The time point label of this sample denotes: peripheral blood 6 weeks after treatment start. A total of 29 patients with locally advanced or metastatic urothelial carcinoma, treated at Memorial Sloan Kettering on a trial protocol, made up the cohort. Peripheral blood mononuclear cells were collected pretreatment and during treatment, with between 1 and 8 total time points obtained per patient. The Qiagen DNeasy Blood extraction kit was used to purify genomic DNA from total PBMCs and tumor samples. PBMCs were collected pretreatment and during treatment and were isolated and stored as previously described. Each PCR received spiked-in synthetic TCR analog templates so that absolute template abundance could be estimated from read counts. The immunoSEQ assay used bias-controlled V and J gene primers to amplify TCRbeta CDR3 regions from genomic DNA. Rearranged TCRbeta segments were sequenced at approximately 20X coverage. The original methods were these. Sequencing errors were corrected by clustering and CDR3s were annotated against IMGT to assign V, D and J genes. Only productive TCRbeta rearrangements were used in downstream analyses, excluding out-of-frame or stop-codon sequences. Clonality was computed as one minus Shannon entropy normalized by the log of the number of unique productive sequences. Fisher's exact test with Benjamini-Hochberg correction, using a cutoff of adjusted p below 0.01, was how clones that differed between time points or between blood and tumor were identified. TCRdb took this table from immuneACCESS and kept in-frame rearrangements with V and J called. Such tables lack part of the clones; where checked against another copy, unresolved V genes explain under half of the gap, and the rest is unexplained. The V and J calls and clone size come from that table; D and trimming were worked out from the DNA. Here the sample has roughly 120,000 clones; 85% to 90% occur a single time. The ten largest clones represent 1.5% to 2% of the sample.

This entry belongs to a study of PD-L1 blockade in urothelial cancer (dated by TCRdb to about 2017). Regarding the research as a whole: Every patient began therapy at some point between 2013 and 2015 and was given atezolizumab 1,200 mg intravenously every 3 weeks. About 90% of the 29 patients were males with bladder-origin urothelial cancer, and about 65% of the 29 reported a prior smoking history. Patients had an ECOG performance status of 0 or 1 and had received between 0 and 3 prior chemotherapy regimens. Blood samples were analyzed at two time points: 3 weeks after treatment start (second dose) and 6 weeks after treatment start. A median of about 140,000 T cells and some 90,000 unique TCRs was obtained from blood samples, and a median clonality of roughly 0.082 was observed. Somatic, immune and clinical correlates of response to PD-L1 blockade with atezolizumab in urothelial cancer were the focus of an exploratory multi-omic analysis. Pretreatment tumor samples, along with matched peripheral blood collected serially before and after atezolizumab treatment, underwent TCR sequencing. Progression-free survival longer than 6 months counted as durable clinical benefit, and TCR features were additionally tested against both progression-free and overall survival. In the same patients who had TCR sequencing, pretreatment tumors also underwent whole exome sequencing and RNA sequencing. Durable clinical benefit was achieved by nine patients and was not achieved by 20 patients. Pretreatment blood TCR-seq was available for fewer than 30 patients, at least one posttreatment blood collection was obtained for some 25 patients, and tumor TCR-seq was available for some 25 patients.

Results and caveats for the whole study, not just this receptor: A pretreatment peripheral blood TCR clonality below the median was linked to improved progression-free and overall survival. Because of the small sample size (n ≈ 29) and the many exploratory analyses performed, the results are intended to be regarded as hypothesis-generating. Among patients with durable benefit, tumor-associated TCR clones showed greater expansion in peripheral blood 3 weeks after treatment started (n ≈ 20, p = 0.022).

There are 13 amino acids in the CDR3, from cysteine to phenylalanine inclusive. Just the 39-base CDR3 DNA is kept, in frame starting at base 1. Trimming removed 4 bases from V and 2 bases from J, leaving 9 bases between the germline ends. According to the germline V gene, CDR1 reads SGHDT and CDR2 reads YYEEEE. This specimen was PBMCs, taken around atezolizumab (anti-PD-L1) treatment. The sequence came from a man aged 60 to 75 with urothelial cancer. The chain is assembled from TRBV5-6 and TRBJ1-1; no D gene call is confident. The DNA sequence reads TGTGCCAGCAGCCGGCAGGCAAACACTGAAGCTTTCTTT. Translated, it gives CASSRQANTEAFF.